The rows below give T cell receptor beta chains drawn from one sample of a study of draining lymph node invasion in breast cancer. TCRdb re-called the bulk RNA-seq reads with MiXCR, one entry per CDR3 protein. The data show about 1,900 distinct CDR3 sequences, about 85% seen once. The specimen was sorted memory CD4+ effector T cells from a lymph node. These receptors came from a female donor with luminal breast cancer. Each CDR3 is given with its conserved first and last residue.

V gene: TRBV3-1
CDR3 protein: CASRAGTWGTEAFF

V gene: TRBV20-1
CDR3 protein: CSASDINTGELFF

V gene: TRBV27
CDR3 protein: CASRAGWMDQPQHF

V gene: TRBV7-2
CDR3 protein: CASSTQREYGRELFF

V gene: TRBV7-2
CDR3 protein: CASSLASSVRGGYTF

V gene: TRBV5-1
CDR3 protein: CASSPRGDFRTDTQYF

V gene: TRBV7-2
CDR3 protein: CASSTGTLSNQPQHF

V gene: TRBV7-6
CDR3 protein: CASSLDWSGELFF

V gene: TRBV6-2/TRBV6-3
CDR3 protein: CASNTGAVQETQYF

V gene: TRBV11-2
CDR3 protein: CASSPERGFTGELFF

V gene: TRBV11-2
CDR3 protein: CASAHGGGYTF

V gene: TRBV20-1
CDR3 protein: CSAEADTEAFF

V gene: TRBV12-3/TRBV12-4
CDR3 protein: CASSSDAYEQYF

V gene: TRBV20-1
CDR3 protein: CSAVPGQGMGNEKLFF

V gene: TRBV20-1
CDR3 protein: CSAIATAVGTQYF

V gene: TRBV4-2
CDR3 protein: CASSQDRRGNTEAFF

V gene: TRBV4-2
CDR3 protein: CASSPGPIFGESPLHF

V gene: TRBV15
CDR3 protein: CATSSPNLGPTNEKLFF

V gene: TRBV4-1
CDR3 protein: CASSQDRGFGSPLHF

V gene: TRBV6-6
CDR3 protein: CASSYEQGNEAFF

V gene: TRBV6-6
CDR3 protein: CASSYSQSSGANVLTF

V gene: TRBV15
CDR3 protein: CATSRDPGGNQPQHF

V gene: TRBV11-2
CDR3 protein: CASSLSETQYF

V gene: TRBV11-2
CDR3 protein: CASSLGGTGGGGYTF

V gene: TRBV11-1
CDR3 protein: CASSSMGGQGFTDIQYF

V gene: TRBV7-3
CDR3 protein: CASSPGAGNEQFF

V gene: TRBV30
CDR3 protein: CAWSGGRNNEKLFF

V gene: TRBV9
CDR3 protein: CASPRERAIYNSPLHF

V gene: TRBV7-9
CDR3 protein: CASRKRQTGGRSNQPQHF

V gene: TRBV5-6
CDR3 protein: CASSLRGGASGEQYF

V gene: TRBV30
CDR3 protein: CAWSPSPGGTEAFF